This T cell receptor (beta chain) comes out of a study of blood T cell repertoires in COVID-19. Overall study: From the United States, Italy and Spain came samples of acute and convalescent COVID-19. Nucleic acid was either cDNA or gDNA, and it came from T cells, B-cell-depleted T cells, or PBMCs.

Per the germline V gene, CDR1 is MNHEY and CDR2 is SVGAGI. The V and J ends lost 2 bases and 7 bases, in that order; junction bases with no gene match: 5. The CDR3 has 15 residues. Original data processing: Amplification with reference gene primers provided the estimates of nucleated cell counts. Using immunoSEQ multiplex PCR, the repertoire was profiled, and TCRdb retains in-frame clones only, with some absent. That table gives V, J and clone size, and the DNA gave D and trimming. The sample lists 150,000 to 200,000 clones; 65% to 85% were seen once. The receptor comes from a woman of 80 years or more with acute or convalescent COVID-19. Sequenced material: peripheral blood. This chain joins TRBV6-5 and TRBJ1-4; TRBD1 aligns across 9 bases. The CDR3 DNA sequence: TGTGCCAGCAGTTACGGGGACAGGGATATTGAAAAACTGTTTTTT. This translates into CASSYGDRDIEKLFF.